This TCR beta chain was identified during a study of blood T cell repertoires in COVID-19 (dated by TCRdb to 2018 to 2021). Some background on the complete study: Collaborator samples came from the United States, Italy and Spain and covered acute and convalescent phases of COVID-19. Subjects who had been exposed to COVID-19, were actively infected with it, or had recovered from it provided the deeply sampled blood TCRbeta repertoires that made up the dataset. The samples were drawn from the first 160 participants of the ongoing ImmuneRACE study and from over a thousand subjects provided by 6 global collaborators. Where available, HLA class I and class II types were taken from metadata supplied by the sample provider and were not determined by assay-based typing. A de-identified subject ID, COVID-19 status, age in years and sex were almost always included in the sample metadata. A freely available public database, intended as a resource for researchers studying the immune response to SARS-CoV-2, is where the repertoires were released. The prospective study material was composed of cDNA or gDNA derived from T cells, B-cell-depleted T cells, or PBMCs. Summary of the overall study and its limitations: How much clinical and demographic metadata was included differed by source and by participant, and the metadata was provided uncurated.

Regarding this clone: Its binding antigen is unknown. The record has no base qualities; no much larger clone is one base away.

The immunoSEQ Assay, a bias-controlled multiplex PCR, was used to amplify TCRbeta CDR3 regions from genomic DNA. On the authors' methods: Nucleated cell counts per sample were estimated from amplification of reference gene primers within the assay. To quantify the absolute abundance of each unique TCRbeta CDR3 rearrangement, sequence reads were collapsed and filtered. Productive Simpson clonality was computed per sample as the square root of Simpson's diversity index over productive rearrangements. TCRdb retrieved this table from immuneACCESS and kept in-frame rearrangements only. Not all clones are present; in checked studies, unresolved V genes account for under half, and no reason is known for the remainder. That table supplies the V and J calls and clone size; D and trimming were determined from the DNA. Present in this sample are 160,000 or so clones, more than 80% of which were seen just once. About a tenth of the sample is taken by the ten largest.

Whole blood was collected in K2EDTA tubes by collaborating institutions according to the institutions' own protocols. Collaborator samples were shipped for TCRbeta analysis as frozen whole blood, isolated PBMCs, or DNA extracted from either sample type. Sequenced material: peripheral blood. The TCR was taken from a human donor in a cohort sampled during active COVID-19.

The CDR3: CASSLGWASGGDYNEQFF. The DNA reads TGTGCCAGCAGCTTAGGGTGGGCTAGCGGGGGCGACTACAATGAGCAGTTCTTC. The chain uses TRBV11-3 and TRBJ2-1, and 10 junction bases match TRBD2. According to the germline V gene, CDR1 reads SGHNT and CDR2 reads YENEEA. V is cut back by 1 base and J by 3 bases, with 9 bases in the junction unmatched. Including cysteine and phenylalanine, the CDR3 has 18 amino acids. The entry retains the CDR3 DNA only, 54 bases that are in frame from base 1. Outside the CDR3, residues come from the reference TRBV11-3 and TRBJ2-1 proteins, so the full variable domain is: EAGVVQSPRYKIIEKKQPVAFWCNPISGHNTLYWYLQNLGQGPELLIRYENEEAVDDSQLPKDRFSAERLKGVDSTLKIQPAELGDSAVYLCASSLGWASGGDYNEQFFGPGTRLTVL.